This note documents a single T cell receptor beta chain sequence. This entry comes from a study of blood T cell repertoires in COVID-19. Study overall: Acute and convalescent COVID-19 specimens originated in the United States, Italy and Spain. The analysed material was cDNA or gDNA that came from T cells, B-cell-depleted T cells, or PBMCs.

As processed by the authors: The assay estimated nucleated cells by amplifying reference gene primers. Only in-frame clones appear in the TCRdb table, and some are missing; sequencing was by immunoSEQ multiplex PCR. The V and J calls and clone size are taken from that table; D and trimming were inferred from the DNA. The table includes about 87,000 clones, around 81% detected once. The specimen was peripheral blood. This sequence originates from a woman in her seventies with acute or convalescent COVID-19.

CDR3 amino acids: CASSLGLKNTEAFF. DNA of the CDR3: TGTGCCAGCAGCTTGGGACTCAAGAACACTGAAGCTTTCTTT. The chain carries TRBV5-6 and TRBJ1-1; D remains unclear. The CDR3 is made up of 14 amino acids. Germline V lookup: CDR1 SGHDT, CDR2 YYEEEE. V was shortened by 0 bases and J by 1 base, with 7 bases between the two germline ends.